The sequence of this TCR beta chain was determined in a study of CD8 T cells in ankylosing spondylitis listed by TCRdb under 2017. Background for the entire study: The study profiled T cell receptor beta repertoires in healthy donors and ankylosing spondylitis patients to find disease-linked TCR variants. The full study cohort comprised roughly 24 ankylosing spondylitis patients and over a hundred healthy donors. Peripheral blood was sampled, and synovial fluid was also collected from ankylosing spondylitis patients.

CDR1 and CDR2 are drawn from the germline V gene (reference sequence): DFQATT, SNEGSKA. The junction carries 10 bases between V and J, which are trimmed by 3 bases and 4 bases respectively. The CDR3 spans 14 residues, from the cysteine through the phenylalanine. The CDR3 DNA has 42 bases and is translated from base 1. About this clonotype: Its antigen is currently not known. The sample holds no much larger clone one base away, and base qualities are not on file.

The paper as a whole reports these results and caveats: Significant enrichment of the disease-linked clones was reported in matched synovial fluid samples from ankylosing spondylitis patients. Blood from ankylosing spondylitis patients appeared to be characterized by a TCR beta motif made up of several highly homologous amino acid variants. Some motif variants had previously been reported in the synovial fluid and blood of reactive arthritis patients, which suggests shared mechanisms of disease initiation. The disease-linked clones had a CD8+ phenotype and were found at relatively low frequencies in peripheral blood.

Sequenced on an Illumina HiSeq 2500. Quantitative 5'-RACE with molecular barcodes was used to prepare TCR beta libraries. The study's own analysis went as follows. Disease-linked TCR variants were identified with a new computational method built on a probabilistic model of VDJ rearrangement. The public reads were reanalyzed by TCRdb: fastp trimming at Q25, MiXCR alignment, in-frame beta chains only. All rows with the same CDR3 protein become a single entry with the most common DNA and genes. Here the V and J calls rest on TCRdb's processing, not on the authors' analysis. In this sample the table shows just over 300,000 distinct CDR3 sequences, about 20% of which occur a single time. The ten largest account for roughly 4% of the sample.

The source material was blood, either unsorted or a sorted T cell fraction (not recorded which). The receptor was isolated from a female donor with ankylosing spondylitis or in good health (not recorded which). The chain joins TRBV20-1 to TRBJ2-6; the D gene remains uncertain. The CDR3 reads CSARSASGANVLTF. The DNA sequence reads TGCAGTGCTAGGTCAGCTTCCGGGGCCAACGTCCTGACTTTC.